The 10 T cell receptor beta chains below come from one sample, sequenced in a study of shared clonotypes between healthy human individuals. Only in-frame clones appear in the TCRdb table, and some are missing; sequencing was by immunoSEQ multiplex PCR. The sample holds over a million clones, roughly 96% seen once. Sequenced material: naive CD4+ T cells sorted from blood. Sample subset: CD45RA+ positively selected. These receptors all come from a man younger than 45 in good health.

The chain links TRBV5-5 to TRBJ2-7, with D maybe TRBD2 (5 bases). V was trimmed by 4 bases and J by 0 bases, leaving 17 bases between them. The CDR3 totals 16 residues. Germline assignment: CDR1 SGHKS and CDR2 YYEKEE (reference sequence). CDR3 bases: TGTGCCAGCAGCCGGGCTAGCCCCGCAAGCTCCTACGAGCAGTACTTC. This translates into CASSRASPASSYEQYF. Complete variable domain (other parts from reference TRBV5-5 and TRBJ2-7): DAGVTQSPTHLIKTRGQQVTLRCSPISGHKSVSWYQQVLGQGPQFIFQYYEKEERGRGNFPDRFSARQFPNYSSELNVNALLLGDSALYLCASSRASPASSYEQYFGPGTRLTVT.

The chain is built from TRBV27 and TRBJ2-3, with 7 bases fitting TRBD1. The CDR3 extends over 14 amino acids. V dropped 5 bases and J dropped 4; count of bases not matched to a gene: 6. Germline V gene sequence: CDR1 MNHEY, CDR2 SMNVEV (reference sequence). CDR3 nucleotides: TGTGCCAGCAGTAGGGACAGAGGCTCAGATACGCAGTATTTT. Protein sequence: CASSRDRGSDTQYF.

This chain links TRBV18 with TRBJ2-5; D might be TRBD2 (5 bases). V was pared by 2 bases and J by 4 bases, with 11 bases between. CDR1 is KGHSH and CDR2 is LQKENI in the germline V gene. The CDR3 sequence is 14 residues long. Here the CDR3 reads CASSPNQGRETQYF. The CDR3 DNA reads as TGTGCCAGCTCACCAAACCAAGGGAGAGAGACCCAGTACTTC.

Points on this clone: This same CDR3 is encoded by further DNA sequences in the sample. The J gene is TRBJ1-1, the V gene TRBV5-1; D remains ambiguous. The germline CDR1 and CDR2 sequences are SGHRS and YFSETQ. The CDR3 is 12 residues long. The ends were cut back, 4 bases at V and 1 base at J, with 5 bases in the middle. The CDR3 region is CASSPGNTEAFF. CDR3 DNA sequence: TGCGCCAGCAGCCCGGGGAACACTGAAGCTTTCTTT.

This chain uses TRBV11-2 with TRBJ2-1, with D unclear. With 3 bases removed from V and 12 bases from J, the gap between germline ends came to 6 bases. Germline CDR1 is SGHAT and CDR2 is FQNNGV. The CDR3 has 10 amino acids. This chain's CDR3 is CASSFVRQFF. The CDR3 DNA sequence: TGTGCCAGCAGCTTTGTAAGGCAGTTCTTC.

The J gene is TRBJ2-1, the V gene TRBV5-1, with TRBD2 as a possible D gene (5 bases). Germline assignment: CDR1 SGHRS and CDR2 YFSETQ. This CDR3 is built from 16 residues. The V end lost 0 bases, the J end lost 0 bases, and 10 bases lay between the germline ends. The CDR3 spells CASSLATGNSYNEQFF. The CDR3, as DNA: TGCGCCAGCAGCTTGGCAACGGGAAACTCCTACAATGAGCAGTTCTTC.

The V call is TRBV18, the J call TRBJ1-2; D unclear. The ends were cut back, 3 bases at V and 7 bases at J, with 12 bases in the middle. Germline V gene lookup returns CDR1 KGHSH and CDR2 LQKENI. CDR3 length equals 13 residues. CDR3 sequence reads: CASSPPTGIGYTF. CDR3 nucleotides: TGTGCCAGCTCACCGCCAACGGGGATTGGCTACACCTTC.

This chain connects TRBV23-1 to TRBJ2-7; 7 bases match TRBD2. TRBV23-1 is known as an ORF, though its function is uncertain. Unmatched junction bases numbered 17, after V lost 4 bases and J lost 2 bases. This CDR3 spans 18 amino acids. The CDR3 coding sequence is TGCGCCAGCAGTCTCGACTGGGGGAGGGACTACCACCCCTACGAGCAGTACTTC. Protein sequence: CASSLDWGRDYHPYEQYF.

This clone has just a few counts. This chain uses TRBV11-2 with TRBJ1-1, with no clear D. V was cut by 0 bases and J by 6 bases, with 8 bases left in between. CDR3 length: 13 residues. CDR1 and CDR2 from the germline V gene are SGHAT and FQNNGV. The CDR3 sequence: CASSLDSKSEAFF. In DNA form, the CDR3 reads TGTGCCAGCAGCTTAGATAGCAAATCTGAAGCTTTCTTT.

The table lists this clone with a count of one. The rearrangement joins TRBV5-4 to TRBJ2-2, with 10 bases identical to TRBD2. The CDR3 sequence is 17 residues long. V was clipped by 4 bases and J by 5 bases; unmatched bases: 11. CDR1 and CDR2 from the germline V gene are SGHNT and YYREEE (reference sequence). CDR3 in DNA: TGTGCCAGCAGCCAACTCTTAGCGGGAGGTAAAACCGGGGAGCTGTTTTTT. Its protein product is CASSQLLAGGKTGELFF.